This TCR beta chain came from a study of shared clonotypes between healthy human individuals. Study-wide context: Three plates each covered CD4 naive and memory; CD8 naive two, CD8 memory one.

V dropped 1 base and J dropped 4 bases, with 14 bases sitting between them. This CDR3 has 17 amino acids. Germline V gene sequence: CDR1 SNHLY, CDR2 FYNNEI. TCRdb keeps only in-frame clones here, not all; method: immunoSEQ multiplex PCR. This table holds millions of clones, about 95% found once. Terminally differentiated effector memory CD45RA+ cells were excluded by CCR7 positive selection of CD45RO-negative cells. The donor cohort consisted entirely of Caucasian adults residing in Nashville, Tennessee. This TCR was sampled from a man younger than 30 in good health. The rearrangement uses TRBV2 and TRBJ2-6, with a weak D call TRBD1 (5 bases). Sequencing was performed on naive CD8+ T cells sorted from blood. The CDR3 DNA follows: TGTGCCAGCAGTGAAGTATTTGTAGGGGCAGGGGCCAACGTCCTGACTTTC. Translated: CASSEVFVGAGANVLTF.